Below, 24 T cell receptor beta chains from the same sample are listed, as sequenced in a study of T cell changes during pregnancy in multiple sclerosis. The repertoire was sequenced with immunoSEQ multiplex PCR; TCRdb's copy has only in-frame clones and lacks some. The sample holds about 68,000 clones; about nine tenths are singletons and the top ten take 1.4% to 1.5%. This material consisted of peripheral blood, taken in the third trimester of pregnancy. Receptors were obtained from a female donor with multiple sclerosis, enrolled in a pregnancy study.

V gene TRBV11-2 combines with J gene TRBJ2-5; TRBD1 might be the D (5 bases). The germline V and J ends were trimmed by 1 base and 1 base, with 10 bases remaining between them. This CDR3 region has 15 residues. Germline CDR1 reads SGHAT; CDR2 reads FQNNGV. CDR3 bases: TGTGCCAGCAGCTTAGGCGCAGGGTTCCAAGAGACCCAGTACTTC. Its translation: CASSLGAGFQETQYF. Drawing the rest from reference TRBV11-2 and TRBJ2-5, the complete variable domain is EAGVAQSPRYKIIEKRQSVAFWCNPISGHATLYWYQQILGQGPKLLIQFQNNGVVDDSQLPKDRFSAERLKGVDSTLKIQPAKLEDSAVYLCASSLGAGFQETQYFGPGTRLLVL.

The chain joins TRBV18 to TRBJ1-2; D unresolved. V lost 2 bases to trimming and J lost 3 bases, with 16 bases between them. Germline V lookup: CDR1 KGHSH, CDR2 LQKENI. The CDR3 runs to 16 residues. CDR3 protein: CASSPRSQEVDYGYTF. The CDR3 nucleotides read TGTGCCAGCTCACCAAGGTCCCAGGAGGTAGACTATGGCTACACCTTC.

The V call is TRBV11-2, the J call TRBJ2-2, with 7 bases lining up with TRBD1. This CDR3 comprises 14 residues. The J segment lost 7 bases and the V segment lost 3 bases, leaving 5 bases of the junction unmatched. The germline V gene encodes CDR1 SGHAT and CDR2 FQNNGV. The CDR3: CASSFNRDSGELFF. The DNA of the CDR3 is TGTGCCAGCAGCTTTAACCGGGACAGCGGGGAGCTGTTTTTT.

The chain uses TRBV6-5 and TRBJ2-5, with a possible D match to TRBD1 (5 bases). The germline V gene encodes CDR1 MNHEY and CDR2 SVGAGI. CDR3 size: 16 residues. Trimming took off 0 bases at V and 5 bases at J, with 16 bases between the two ends. The CDR3 nucleotides read TGTGCCAGCAGTTACTCGATCGGCAGGGTGACCGAGACCCAGTACTTC. It specifies CASSYSIGRVTETQYF.

J is TRBJ2-3 and V is TRBV4-2, with TRBD2 matching over 7 bases. CDR3 size: 19 residues. The V and J ends lost 4 bases and 0 bases, in that order; junction bases with no gene match: 16. Germline-derived CDR1 and CDR2 are LGHNA and YNFKEQ. CDR3 loop: CASSPGWSGAYESTDTQYF. For the CDR3, the DNA is TGTGCCAGCAGCCCCGGGTGGAGCGGGGCCTATGAAAGCACAGATACGCAGTATTTT.

The chain carries TRBV27 and TRBJ1-5; 8 bases align to TRBD1. This CDR3 has 15 residues. The germline V gene has CDR1 MNHEY and CDR2 SMNVEV (reference sequence). V lost 3 bases, J lost 4 bases, and 5 bases stayed unmatched. CDR3 residues: CASSLGQAPNQPQHF. The CDR3 region has the DNA TGTGCCAGCAGTTTGGGACAGGCGCCGAATCAGCCCCAGCATTTT.

The V and J genes are TRBV6-4 and TRBJ1-1; D ambiguous. This CDR3 contains 13 residues. Germline-derived CDR1 and CDR2 are MRHNA and SNTAGT. The V end was cut by 5 bases, the J end by 3 bases, with 10 bases between. In DNA form, the CDR3 reads TGTGCCAGCAGTTTCCGAAGAGACACTGAAGCTTTCTTT. Translated: CASSFRRDTEAFF.

The CDR3 here is CASRFGGRDIEQYF. For the CDR3, the DNA is TGTGCCAGCAGATTTGGTGGTCGGGATATCGAGCAGTACTTC. The genes are TRBV27 and TRBJ2-7; TRBD2 is a possible D gene (5 bases). CDR3 length equals 14 residues. Trimming took 6 bases from V and 6 from J, leaving 18 bases between them. CDR1 and CDR2 from the germline V gene are MNHEY and SMNVEV (reference sequence).

The chain couples TRBV7-9 to TRBJ2-1, with 8 positions matching TRBD2. The J segment lost 5 bases and the V segment lost 2 bases, leaving 11 bases of the junction unmatched. The CDR3 is made up of 17 amino acids. Germline V gene lookup returns CDR1 SEHNR and CDR2 FQNEAQ (reference sequence). CDR3 coding DNA: TGTGCCAGCAGCTTACGGGAGGGCCGGGAACTCCACAATGAGCAGTTCTTC. This encodes CASSLREGRELHNEQFF.

V gene TRBV2 combines with J gene TRBJ2-7; 9 nucleotides align to TRBD1. Trimming cost V 8 bases and J 5 bases; bases outside gene matches: 10. The CDR3 extends over 14 amino acids. CDR1 is SNHLY and CDR2 is FYNNEI in the germline V gene. In DNA, the CDR3 is TGTGCCAGCCTCCAACAGGGGGCGGGCCACGAGCAGTACTTC. It translates to CASLQQGAGHEQYF.

This chain uses TRBV19 with TRBJ2-5; TRBD1 might be the D (5 bases). V was cut by 4 bases and J by 3 bases, with 9 bases left in between. CDR1 LNHDA and CDR2 SQIVND come from the germline V gene (reference sequence). This CDR3 is 13 amino acids long. The CDR3 protein is CASSTQGEETQYF. For the CDR3, the DNA is TGTGCCAGTAGTACCCAGGGTGAAGAGACCCAGTACTTC.

The chain uses TRBV5-1 and TRBJ2-3; possible D gene TRBD1, 6 bases. Germline V gives CDR1 SGHRS, CDR2 YFSETQ. The length of the CDR3 is 16 residues. Trimming stripped 4 bases from V and 6 bases from J, with 21 bases between. CDR3: CASSRVEGDLRDTQYF. The CDR3 DNA sequence: TGCGCCAGCAGCCGAGTCGAGGGGGACCTCCGGGATACGCAGTATTTT. The whole variable domain, filled in from reference TRBV5-1 and TRBJ2-3, reads KAGVTQTPRYLIKTRGQQVTLSCSPISGHRSVSWYQQTPGQGLQFLFEYFSETQRNKGNFPGRFSGRQFSNSRSEMNVSTLELGDSALYLCASSRVEGDLRDTQYFGPGTRLTVL.

The rearrangement links TRBV25-1 to TRBJ1-1, with TRBD1 as a possible D gene (5 bases). Germline CDR1 reads MGHDK; CDR2 reads SYGVNS. V lost 1 base and J 5 bases, leaving 11 bases between the germline ends. The CDR3 is 14 residues long. The CDR3 sequence: CASSESGGRTEAFF. The CDR3 coding sequence is TGTGCCAGCAGTGAATCGGGGGGAAGGACTGAAGCTTTCTTT.

This clone has more than one count but fewer than ten. The rearrangement links TRBV7-2 to TRBJ2-2; 8 nucleotides agree with TRBD1. Germline V gives CDR1 SGHTA, CDR2 FQGNSA. The CDR3 runs to 16 residues. Trimming removed 0 bases from V and 1 base from J; junction bases left unmatched: 1. The CDR3 coding sequence is TGTGCCAGCAGCTTAGCCGGGACAGGGAACACCGGGGAGCTGTTTTTT. Protein: CASSLAGTGNTGELFF. Complete variable domain (other parts from reference TRBV7-2 and TRBJ2-2): GAGVSQSPSNKVTEKGKDVELRCDPISGHTALYWYRQSLGQGLEFLIYFQGNSAPDKSGLPSDRFSAERTGGSVSTLTIQRTQQEDSAVYLCASSLAGTGNTGELFFGEGSRLTVL.

The V call is TRBV29-1, the J call TRBJ2-7; 8 bases match TRBD1. CDR3 size: 13 residues. The germline gives CDR1 SQVTM, CDR2 ANQGSEA. After removal of 4 bases from V and 3 bases from J, the junction contained 5 bases not matched to a gene. As DNA, the CDR3 is TGCAGCGTTGTACAACAGGGGGGCTACGAGCAGTACTTC. Its translation is CSVVQQGGYEQYF.

V gene TRBV7-2 combines with J gene TRBJ1-1; 7 bases align to TRBD1. Germline lookup yields CDR1 SGHTA and CDR2 FQGNSA. This CDR3 is built from 16 residues. Losses at the gene ends were 0 bases for V and 4 bases for J; bases not matched to a gene: 8. Written as DNA, the CDR3 is TGTGCCAGCAGCTTAGCGCATGTAGGGGGCGGCACTGAAGCTTTCTTT. Translated: CASSLAHVGGGTEAFF.

This sequence joins TRBV2 and TRBJ1-1; D unclear. Germline-derived CDR1 and CDR2 are SNHLY and FYNNEI. The CDR3 extends over 11 amino acids. Trimming pared 6 bases from V and 8 bases from J, leaving 10 bases between. The CDR3: CASSLVREAFF. The CDR3 bases are TGTGCCAGCAGCCTAGTAAGGGAAGCTTTCTTT.

A single count supports this clone. The chain employs TRBV7-2 and TRBJ2-5; 9 positions agree with TRBD2. The CDR3 contains 16 residues. Unmatched junction bases numbered 8, after V lost 1 base and J lost 5 bases. Germline CDR1 reads SGHTA; CDR2 reads FQGNSA. DNA for the CDR3: TGTGCCAGCAGCTTAGGGCCTAGCGGGGCCCAGGAGACCCAGTACTTC. Amino acid sequence: CASSLGPSGAQETQYF.

This clone occurred once. This chain joins TRBV4-2 and TRBJ2-2, with TRBD2 identical over 8 bases. This CDR3 contains 17 residues. The germline gives CDR1 LGHNA, CDR2 YNFKEQ. Trimming took 0 bases from V and 0 from J; bases not matched to a gene: 3. The CDR3 DNA reads TGTGCCAGCAGCCAAGATTGGCGGGGGGCGAACACCGGGGAGCTGTTTTTT. Translating it yields CASSQDWRGANTGELFF.

The chain uses TRBV27 and TRBJ2-5; 7 bases line up with TRBD1. CDR3 length equals 13 residues. Looked up from germline, CDR1 is MNHEY and CDR2 is SMNVEV (reference sequence). The V and J ends lost 6 bases and 7 bases, in that order; junction bases with no gene match: 8. The CDR3 nucleotides are TGTGCCAGCAGACCAACACAGGGGCGGACCCAGTACTTC. Translated, it gives CASRPTQGRTQYF.

V is TRBV5-6 and J is TRBJ2-4; D is ambiguous. V lost 4 bases, J lost 2 bases, and 13 bases lay in between. The CDR3 length is 15 residues. The V gene's germline CDR1 is SGHDT and CDR2 YYEEEE. CDR3 protein: CASSPHGSPKNIQYF. The CDR3 DNA is TGTGCCAGCAGCCCCCACGGGTCTCCCAAAAACATTCAGTACTTC.

The V gene is TRBV5-5, the J gene TRBJ2-5, with 10 bases fitting TRBD2. The CDR3 covers 16 residues. Germline CDR1 is SGHKS and CDR2 is YYEKEE (reference sequence). V shed 4 bases, J shed 1 base, and the junction held 7 bases outside the gene matches. For the CDR3, the DNA is TGTGCCAGCAGCCTCGGACTAGCGGAGATCCAAGAGACCCAGTACTTC. It codes for CASSLGLAEIQETQYF. Full variable domain (missing parts from reference TRBV5-5 and TRBJ2-5): DAGVTQSPTHLIKTRGQQVTLRCSPISGHKSVSWYQQVLGQGPQFIFQYYEKEERGRGNFPDRFSARQFPNYSSELNVNALLLGDSALYLCASSLGLAEIQETQYFGPGTRLLVL.

V and J are TRBV5-4 and TRBJ2-1, with TRBD2 as a possible D gene (6 bases). The CDR3 extends over 17 amino acids. V lost 3 bases and J 0 bases, leaving 16 bases between the germline ends. CDR1 is SGHNT and CDR2 is YYREEE in the germline V gene (reference sequence). Written as DNA, the CDR3 is TGTGCCAGCAGCTCGATTGGGGCGGGGACCTCCTACAATGAGCAGTTCTTC. Protein: CASSSIGAGTSYNEQFF.

This clone appeared a single time. The chain recombines TRBV29-1 with TRBJ1-2; maybe TRBD1 (5 bases). Germline CDR1 and CDR2: SQVTM and ANQGSEA. The CDR3 is 12 amino acids. Trimming removed 6 bases at V and 3 bases at J, with 11 bases between. The CDR3 region has the DNA TGCAGCGTCGTCACAGGAGACTATGGCTACACCTTC. This encodes CSVVTGDYGYTF.